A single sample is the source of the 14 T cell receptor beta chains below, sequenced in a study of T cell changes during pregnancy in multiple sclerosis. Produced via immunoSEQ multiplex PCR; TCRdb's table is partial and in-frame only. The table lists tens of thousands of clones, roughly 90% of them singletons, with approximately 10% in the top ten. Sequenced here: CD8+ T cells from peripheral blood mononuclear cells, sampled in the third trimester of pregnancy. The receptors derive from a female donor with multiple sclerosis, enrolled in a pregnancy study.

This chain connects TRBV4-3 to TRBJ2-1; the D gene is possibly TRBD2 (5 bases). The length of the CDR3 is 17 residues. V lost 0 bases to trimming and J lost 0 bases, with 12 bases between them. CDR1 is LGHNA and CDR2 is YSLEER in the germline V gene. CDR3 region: CASSQEWRASSYNEQFF. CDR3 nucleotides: TGCGCCAGCAGCCAAGAATGGCGGGCGAGCTCCTACAATGAGCAGTTCTTC.

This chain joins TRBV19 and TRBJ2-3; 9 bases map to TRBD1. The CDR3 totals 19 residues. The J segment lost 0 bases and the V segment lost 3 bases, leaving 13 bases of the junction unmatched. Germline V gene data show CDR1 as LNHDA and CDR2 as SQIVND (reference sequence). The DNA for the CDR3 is TGTGCCAGTAGTATTACCCCCGGGACAGGGCTATTTAGCACAGATACGCAGTATTTT. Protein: CASSITPGTGLFSTDTQYF. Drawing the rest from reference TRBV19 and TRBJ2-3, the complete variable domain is DGGITQSPKYLFRKEGQNVTLSCEQNLNHDAMYWYRQDPGQGLRLIYYSQIVNDFQKGDIAEGYSVSREKKESFPLTVTSAQKNPTAFYLCASSITPGTGLFSTDTQYFGPGTRLTVL.

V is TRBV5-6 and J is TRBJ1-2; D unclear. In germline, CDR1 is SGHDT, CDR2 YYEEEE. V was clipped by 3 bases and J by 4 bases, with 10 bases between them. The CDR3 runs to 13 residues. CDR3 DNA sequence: TGTGCCAGCAGCTCGGGATCTATCTATGGCTACACCTTC. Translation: CASSSGSIYGYTF.

CDR3 sequence: CASSTSGTSRLNEQFF. CDR3 coding DNA: TGCGCCAGCAGCACCTCCGGGACTAGCAGACTCAATGAGCAGTTCTTC. The rearrangement uses TRBV5-1 and TRBJ2-1; the match to TRBD2 covers 9 bases. With 4 bases clipped from V and 6 bases from J, the junction kept 11 bases outside the gene matches. This CDR3 has 16 amino acids. Germline V gene data show CDR1 as SGHRS and CDR2 as YFSETQ.

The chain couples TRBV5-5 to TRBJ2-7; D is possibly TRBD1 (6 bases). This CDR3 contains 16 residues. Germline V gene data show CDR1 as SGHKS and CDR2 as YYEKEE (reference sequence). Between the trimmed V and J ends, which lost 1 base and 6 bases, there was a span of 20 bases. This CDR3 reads CASSLRRDTLLGEQYF. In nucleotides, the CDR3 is TGTGCCAGCAGCTTGCGCCGGGACACCCTGTTAGGCGAGCAGTACTTC.

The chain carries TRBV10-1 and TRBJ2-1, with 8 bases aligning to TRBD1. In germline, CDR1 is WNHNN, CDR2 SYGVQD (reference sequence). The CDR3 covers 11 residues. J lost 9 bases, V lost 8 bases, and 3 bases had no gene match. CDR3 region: CASGQGCEQFF. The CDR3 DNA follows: TGCGCCAGCGGACAGGGTTGTGAGCAGTTCTTC.

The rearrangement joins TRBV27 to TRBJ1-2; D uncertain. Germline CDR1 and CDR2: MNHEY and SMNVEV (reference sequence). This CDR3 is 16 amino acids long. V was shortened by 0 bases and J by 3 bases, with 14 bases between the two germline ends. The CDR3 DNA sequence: TGTGCCAGCAGTTTATCGCGTTACCCGACATACTATGGCTACACCTTC. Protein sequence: CASSLSRYPTYYGYTF.

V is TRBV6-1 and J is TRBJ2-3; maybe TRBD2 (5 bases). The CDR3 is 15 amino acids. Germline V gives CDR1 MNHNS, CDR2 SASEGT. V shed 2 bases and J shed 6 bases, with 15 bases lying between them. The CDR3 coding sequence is TGTGCCAGCAGTGAAAATCCGTCGGACTTCGATACGCAGTATTTT. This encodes CASSENPSDFDTQYF.

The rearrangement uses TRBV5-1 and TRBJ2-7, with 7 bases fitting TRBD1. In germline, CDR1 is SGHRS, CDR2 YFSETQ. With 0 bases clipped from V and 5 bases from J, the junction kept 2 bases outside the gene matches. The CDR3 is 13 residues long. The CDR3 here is CASSLGQGDEQYF. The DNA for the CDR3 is TGCGCCAGCAGCTTGGGGCAGGGGGACGAGCAGTACTTC.

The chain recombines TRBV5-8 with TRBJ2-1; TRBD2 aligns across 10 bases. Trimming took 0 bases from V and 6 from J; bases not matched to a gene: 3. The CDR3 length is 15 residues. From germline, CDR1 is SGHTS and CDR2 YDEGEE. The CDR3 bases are TGTGCCAGCAGCTTGGCTAGCGGGAGTTTCAATGAGCAGTTCTTC. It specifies CASSLASGSFNEQFF.

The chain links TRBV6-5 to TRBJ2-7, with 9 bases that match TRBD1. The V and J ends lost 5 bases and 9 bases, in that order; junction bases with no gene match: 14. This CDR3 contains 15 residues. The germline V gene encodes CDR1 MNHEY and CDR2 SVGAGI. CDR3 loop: CASSARDRAPWGQYF. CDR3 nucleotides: TGTGCCAGCAGTGCCCGGGACAGGGCCCCCTGGGGGCAGTACTTC.

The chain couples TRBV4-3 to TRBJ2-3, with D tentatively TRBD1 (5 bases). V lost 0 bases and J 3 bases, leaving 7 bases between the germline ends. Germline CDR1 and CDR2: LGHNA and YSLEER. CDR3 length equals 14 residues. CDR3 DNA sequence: TGCGCCAGCAGCCAAGACAAGGGGACAGATACGCAGTATTTT. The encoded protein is CASSQDKGTDTQYF.

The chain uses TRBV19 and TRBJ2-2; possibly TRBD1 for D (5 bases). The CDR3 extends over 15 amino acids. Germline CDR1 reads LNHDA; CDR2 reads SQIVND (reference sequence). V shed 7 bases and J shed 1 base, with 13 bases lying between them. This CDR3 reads CASTVREENTGELFF. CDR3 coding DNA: TGTGCCAGTACGGTCAGGGAAGAGAACACCGGGGAGCTGTTTTTT.

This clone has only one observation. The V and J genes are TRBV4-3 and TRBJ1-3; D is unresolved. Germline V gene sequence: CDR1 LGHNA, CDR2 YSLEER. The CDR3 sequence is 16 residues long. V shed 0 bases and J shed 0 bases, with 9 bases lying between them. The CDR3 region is CASSQDLADSGNTIYF. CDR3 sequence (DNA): TGCGCCAGCAGCCAAGACCTCGCAGACTCTGGAAACACCATATATTTT.